This T cell receptor (beta chain) was sequenced during a study of T-cell memory formation after mild COVID-19. TCRdb ran MiXCR on the 5' RACE reads and lists one entry per CDR3 protein. The table lists approximately 260,000 distinct CDR3 sequences, roughly 17% of them singletons. V was clipped by 8 bases and J by 7 bases; unmatched bases: 13. The length of the CDR3 is 15 residues. In germline, CDR1 is KGHSH, CDR2 LQKENI. The sequence derives from a man younger than 35 who had mild COVID-19 (a few samples of this study predate the infection). Cell type and time point are not known. This chain uses TRBV18 with TRBJ2-1; TRBD1 matches at 8 bases. Sequenced: PBMCs or a T cell subset sorted from them (not recorded which). CDR3: CASSPTGALRNEQFF. As DNA, the CDR3 is TGTGCCAGCAGCCCGACAGGGGCCCTTAGGAATGAGCAGTTCTTC.